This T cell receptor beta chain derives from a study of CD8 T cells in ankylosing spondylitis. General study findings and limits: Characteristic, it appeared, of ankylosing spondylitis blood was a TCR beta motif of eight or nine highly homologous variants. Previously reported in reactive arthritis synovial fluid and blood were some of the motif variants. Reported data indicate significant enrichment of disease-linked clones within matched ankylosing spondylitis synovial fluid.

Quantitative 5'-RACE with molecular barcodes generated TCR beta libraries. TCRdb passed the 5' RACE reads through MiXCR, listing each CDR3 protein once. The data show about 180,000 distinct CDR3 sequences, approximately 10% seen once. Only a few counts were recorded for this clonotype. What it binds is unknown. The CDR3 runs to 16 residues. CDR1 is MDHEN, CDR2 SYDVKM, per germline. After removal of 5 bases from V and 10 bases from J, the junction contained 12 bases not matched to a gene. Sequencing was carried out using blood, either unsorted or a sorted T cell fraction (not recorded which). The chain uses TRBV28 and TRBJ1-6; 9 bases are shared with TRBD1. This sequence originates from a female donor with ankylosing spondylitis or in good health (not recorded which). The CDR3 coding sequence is TGTGCCAGCAGTATCGGGACAGGGTTTTTGGGATCACCCCTCCACTTT. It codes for CASSIGTGFLGSPLHF.